These T cell receptor beta chains were read from a single sample in a study of blood T cell repertoires in COVID-19. TCRdb's copy holds only in-frame clones and misses some; the assay was immunoSEQ multiplex PCR. The data show hundreds of thousands of clones, with around 85% seen just once and less than 0.75% held by the top ten. The sequenced sample consisted of peripheral blood. Receptors were obtained from a man aged 35 to 55 with acute or convalescent COVID-19. The CDR3 runs from the conserved cysteine through the conserved F or W. The D gene is left open where the match is weak. Part of the rows lack a size; the others show once, few, many or a class for expanded clones.

clone size: NA
J gene: TRBJ1-2
V gene: TRBV6-5
D gene: TRBD1
CDR3 DNA: TGTGCCAGCAGTTACTCCACGGACAGGTTTGACTATGGCTACACCTTC
CDR3 protein: CASSYSTDRFDYGYTF

clone size: NA
J gene: TRBJ2-7
V gene: TRBV27
D gene: NA
CDR3 DNA: TGTGCCAGCAGTTTAAGCGGGTTACCCTACGAGCAGTACTTC
CDR3 protein: CASSLSGLPYEQYF

clone size: NA
J gene: TRBJ1-5
V gene: TRBV5-1
D gene: NA
CDR3 DNA: TGCGCCAGCAGCCCCCAGGGAATCCAGCCCCAGCATTTT
CDR3 protein: CASSPQGIQPQHF

clone size: NA
J gene: TRBJ2-5
V gene: TRBV12-3/TRBV12-4
D gene: NA
CDR3 DNA: TGTGCCAGCAGCCTCAGGGTATTGGAGACCCAGTACTTC
CDR3 protein: CASSLRVLETQYF

clone size: NA
J gene: TRBJ1-4
V gene: TRBV19
D gene: TRBD1
CDR3 DNA: TGTGCCAGTAGTAACGACAGGGGCAAACTGTTTTTT
CDR3 protein: CASSNDRGKLFF

clone size: NA
J gene: TRBJ2-2
V gene: TRBV4-1
D gene: NA
CDR3 DNA: TGCGCCAGCAGCCAAGTAGGGGTTTTCGGGGAGCTGTTTTTT
CDR3 protein: CASSQVGVFGELFF

clone size: NA
J gene: TRBJ2-7
V gene: TRBV2
D gene: NA
CDR3 DNA: TGTGCCAGCAGCCCCATCCAGGACGAGCAGTACTTC
CDR3 protein: CASSPIQDEQYF

clone size: NA
J gene: TRBJ1-2
V gene: TRBV4-1
D gene: TRBD1
CDR3 DNA: TGCGCCAGCAGCCAAGATCAGGCAGGGGGGAACTATGGCTACACCTTC
CDR3 protein: CASSQDQAGGNYGYTF

clone size: NA
J gene: TRBJ1-1
V gene: TRBV2
D gene: NA
CDR3 DNA: TGTGCCAGCAGTGAACGTTTGAGGGATCCTGAAGCTTTCTTT
CDR3 protein: CASSERLRDPEAFF

clone size: once
J gene: TRBJ1-2
V gene: TRBV4-1
D gene: TRBD1
CDR3 DNA: TGCGCCAGCAGCCAAGAAATTCAGACAGGGTTTGGCTATGGCTACACCTTC
CDR3 protein: CASSQEIQTGFGYGYTF

clone size: once
J gene: TRBJ2-5
V gene: TRBV5-1
D gene: NA
CDR3 DNA: TGCGCCAGCAGCCACCCTTTAGCTGGCGGTCCCAAAGAGACCCAGTACTTC
CDR3 protein: CASSHPLAGGPKETQYF

clone size: NA
J gene: TRBJ1-5
V gene: TRBV5-5
D gene: TRBD1
CDR3 DNA: TGTGCCAGCAGCCGCATAGGACAGGACAATCAGCCCCAGCATTTT
CDR3 protein: CASSRIGQDNQPQHF

clone size: NA
J gene: TRBJ2-4
V gene: TRBV5-1
D gene: NA
CDR3 DNA: TGCGCCAGCAGCTTGGGGTCCCCGAGGGCCAAAAACATTCAGTACTTC
CDR3 protein: CASSLGSPRAKNIQYF

clone size: once
J gene: TRBJ2-3
V gene: TRBV4-1
D gene: TRBD2
CDR3 DNA: TGCGCCAGCAGCCAGGGACTAGCGGGGGGGCTCACAGATACGCAGTATTTT
CDR3 protein: CASSQGLAGGLTDTQYF

clone size: NA
J gene: TRBJ2-5
V gene: TRBV6-2/TRBV6-3
D gene: TRBD2
CDR3 DNA: TGTGCCAGCAGTTACGCGCTAGCGGTTCAAGAGACCCAGTACTTC
CDR3 protein: CASSYALAVQETQYF

clone size: NA
J gene: TRBJ1-1
V gene: TRBV11-2
D gene: NA
CDR3 DNA: TGTGCCAGCAGCCTGAGACAGGTCGGGGACACTGAAGCTTTCTTT
CDR3 protein: CASSLRQVGDTEAFF

clone size: once
J gene: TRBJ2-1
V gene: TRBV19
D gene: TRBD2
CDR3 DNA: TGTGCCAGTAGTAGGGTAGCGGGTCCCAATGAGCAGTTCTTC
CDR3 protein: CASSRVAGPNEQFF

clone size: NA
J gene: TRBJ2-5
V gene: TRBV3-1/TRBV3-2
D gene: NA
CDR3 DNA: TGTGCCAGCAGCCAAGAACTAGTCCAAGAGACCCAGTACTTC
CDR3 protein: CASSQELVQETQYF

clone size: few
J gene: TRBJ1-2
V gene: TRBV7-2
D gene: TRBD1
CDR3 DNA: TGTGCCAGCGGACAGGGGAACTATGGCTACACCTTC
CDR3 protein: CASGQGNYGYTF

clone size: NA
J gene: TRBJ1-5
V gene: TRBV4-3
D gene: TRBD1
CDR3 DNA: TGCGCCAGCACCGACAGGGTCGGGGATCAGCCCCAGCATTTT
CDR3 protein: CASTDRVGDQPQHF

clone size: NA
J gene: TRBJ2-7
V gene: TRBV6-5
D gene: TRBD1
CDR3 DNA: TGTGCCAGCAGTTACAGGGGGCTAAACTACGAGCAGTACTTC
CDR3 protein: CASSYRGLNYEQYF

clone size: NA
J gene: TRBJ1-2
V gene: TRBV4-1
D gene: NA
CDR3 DNA: TGCGCCAGCAGCCAAGATGGGGCAGGGGATGGCTACACCTTC
CDR3 protein: CASSQDGAGDGYTF

clone size: NA
J gene: TRBJ2-1
V gene: TRBV4-2
D gene: TRBD2
CDR3 DNA: TGTGCCAGCAGCCAAGAGTTCGCTAGCGGGCCTGATGAGCAGTTCTTC
CDR3 protein: CASSQEFASGPDEQFF

clone size: NA
J gene: TRBJ2-7
V gene: TRBV23-1
D gene: NA
CDR3 DNA: TGCGCCAGCCCCCCGGACGAGCAGTACTTC
CDR3 protein: CASPPDEQYF

clone size: NA
J gene: TRBJ2-3
V gene: TRBV2
D gene: TRBD2
CDR3 DNA: TGTGCCAGCAGACTTAGACTAGCGGGAGAGGGGAATACGCAGTATTTT
CDR3 protein: CASRLRLAGEGNTQYF

clone size: NA
J gene: TRBJ1-1
V gene: TRBV6-5
D gene: TRBD1
CDR3 DNA: TGTGCCTGTTTAACAGGGGGCACTGAAGCTTTCTTT
CDR3 protein: CACLTGGTEAFF

clone size: NA
J gene: TRBJ2-5
V gene: TRBV18
D gene: TRBD2
CDR3 DNA: TGTGCCAGCTCACCACCAGGCAAAGCGGGGGGCCAAGAGACCCAGTACTTC
CDR3 protein: CASSPPGKAGGQETQYF

clone size: once
J gene: TRBJ2-1
V gene: TRBV10-3
D gene: TRBD2
CDR3 DNA: TGTGCCATCAGCGCCCGGACTAGCATTTGGTACAATGAGCAGTTCTTC
CDR3 protein: CAISARTSIWYNEQFF

clone size: NA
J gene: TRBJ2-5
V gene: TRBV10-1
D gene: TRBD2
CDR3 DNA: TGCGCCAGCAGCACGAAGACTAGCGGGGGGGGGCGAGAGACCCAGTACTTC
CDR3 protein: CASSTKTSGGGRETQYF

clone size: NA
J gene: TRBJ1-1
V gene: TRBV12-3/TRBV12-4
D gene: NA
CDR3 DNA: TGTGCCAGCAGTTTCCAACAGAACACTGAAGCTTTCTTT
CDR3 protein: CASSFQQNTEAFF

clone size: NA
J gene: TRBJ2-7
V gene: TRBV6-6
D gene: TRBD1
CDR3 DNA: TGTGCCAGCAGTTACTCCGGCAGGGGGCTGAATGAGCAGTACTTC
CDR3 protein: CASSYSGRGLNEQYF

clone size: NA
J gene: TRBJ1-3
V gene: TRBV6-1
D gene: TRBD1
CDR3 DNA: TGTGCCAGCAGTGAAAGCGACAGGGGGTCTGGAAACACCATATATTTT
CDR3 protein: CASSESDRGSGNTIYF

clone size: NA
J gene: TRBJ1-1
V gene: TRBV19
D gene: TRBD1
CDR3 DNA: TGTGCCAGTAGTATTACAGGGGACGCCACTGAAGCTTTCTTT
CDR3 protein: CASSITGDATEAFF

clone size: NA
J gene: TRBJ2-3
V gene: TRBV27
D gene: NA
CDR3 DNA: TGTGCCAGCAGTTTATTGAAGAATTGGGAGGTGGCAGATACGCAGTATTTT
CDR3 protein: CASSLLKNWEVADTQYF

clone size: NA
J gene: TRBJ2-5
V gene: TRBV5-1
D gene: NA
CDR3 DNA: TGCGCCAGCAGCTTGGGGGTGACTCAAGAGACCCAGTACTTC
CDR3 protein: CASSLGVTQETQYF

clone size: NA
J gene: TRBJ2-2
V gene: TRBV28
D gene: NA
CDR3 DNA: TGTGCCAGCAGCTTGGGGGGGCTGAACACCGGGGAGCTGTTTTTT
CDR3 protein: CASSLGGLNTGELFF

clone size: NA
J gene: TRBJ2-7
V gene: TRBV10-1
D gene: NA
CDR3 DNA: TGCGCCAGCAGTACCGCCGGGGCCTACGAGCAGTACTTC
CDR3 protein: CASSTAGAYEQYF

clone size: NA
J gene: TRBJ1-6
V gene: TRBV4-1
D gene: TRBD1
CDR3 DNA: TGCGCCAGCAGCCAAGGGCAGGGGGCTGATTCACCCCTCCACTTT
CDR3 protein: CASSQGQGADSPLHF

clone size: NA
J gene: TRBJ2-1
V gene: TRBV4-3
D gene: TRBD2
CDR3 DNA: TGCGCCAGTTCGACTAGCGGGACCTACAATGAGCAGTTCTTC
CDR3 protein: CASSTSGTYNEQFF

clone size: NA
J gene: TRBJ1-1
V gene: TRBV6-5
D gene: NA
CDR3 DNA: TGTGCCAGCAGCTTGGAGGGAGGTAAAGCTTTCTTT
CDR3 protein: CASSLEGGKAFF

clone size: NA
J gene: TRBJ2-1
V gene: TRBV6-5
D gene: NA
CDR3 DNA: TGTGCCAGCAGTACCGCCGGGGGGCCGGGGTTCTTC
CDR3 protein: CASSTAGGPGFF

clone size: NA
J gene: TRBJ2-1
V gene: TRBV5-4
D gene: TRBD2
CDR3 DNA: TGTGCCAGCAGCTTGGAGTCCCCTGGGGGGGGTGAGCAGTTCTTC
CDR3 protein: CASSLESPGGGEQFF

clone size: once
J gene: TRBJ2-1
V gene: TRBV10-3
D gene: NA
CDR3 DNA: TGTGCCATCGGGGGACTTTACAATGAGCAGTTCTTC
CDR3 protein: CAIGGLYNEQFF

clone size: NA
J gene: TRBJ1-1
V gene: TRBV30
D gene: NA
CDR3 DNA: TGTGCCTGGAGTGTAACAGGGTGGTTAGCTTTCTTT
CDR3 protein: CAWSVTGWLAFF

clone size: NA
J gene: TRBJ1-1
V gene: TRBV3-1/TRBV3-2
D gene: NA
CDR3 DNA: TGTGCCAGCAGCCAAGATTACCCTGTGGGGAGGGCAGAGACTGAAGCTTTCTTT
CDR3 protein: CASSQDYPVGRAETEAFF

clone size: NA
J gene: TRBJ1-6
V gene: TRBV27
D gene: TRBD1
CDR3 DNA: TGTGCCAGCAGAGTACAGGGGACTAATTCACCCCTCCACTTT
CDR3 protein: CASRVQGTNSPLHF

clone size: NA
J gene: TRBJ1-2
V gene: TRBV3-1/TRBV3-2
D gene: TRBD1
CDR3 DNA: TGTGCCACCGCGCAGGGGGGCTATGGCTACACCTTC
CDR3 protein: CATAQGGYGYTF

clone size: NA
J gene: TRBJ2-2
V gene: TRBV6-5
D gene: NA
CDR3 DNA: TGTGCCAGCAGTTACCAGCCAGGCTCCGGGGAGCTGTTTTTT
CDR3 protein: CASSYQPGSGELFF

clone size: once
J gene: TRBJ2-7
V gene: TRBV28
D gene: TRBD1
CDR3 DNA: TGTGCCAGCAGCCACGCGGACAGGAGCTCGTACGAGCAGTACTTC
CDR3 protein: CASSHADRSSYEQYF

clone size: NA
J gene: TRBJ2-7
V gene: TRBV11-2
D gene: TRBD1
CDR3 DNA: TGTGCCAGCAGTTTCCCAAACGCCGGGACAGGGTTTTTCTACGAGCAGTACTTC
CDR3 protein: CASSFPNAGTGFFYEQYF

clone size: NA
J gene: TRBJ2-7
V gene: TRBV29-1
D gene: NA
CDR3 DNA: TGCAGCGTCCCAGGGGTCTCCGAGCAGTACTTC
CDR3 protein: CSVPGVSEQYF

clone size: NA
J gene: TRBJ2-5
V gene: TRBV30
D gene: NA
CDR3 DNA: TGTGCCTGGTGGAGCACGGGAGAGACCCAGTACTTC
CDR3 protein: CAWWSTGETQYF